This T cell receptor (beta chain) was sequenced during a study of monozygotic twins with inflammatory bowel disease. This CDR3 contains 14 residues. Germline CDR1 reads MNHEY; CDR2 reads SVGEGT. Study conclusions and caveats: Among IBD patients, TCRbeta diversity (inverse Simpson) was lower than in healthy co-twins. Clonotype overlap with others was lower in IBD patients than in healthy twins, a difference that was greatest with disease activity.

Following a re-call of the 5' RACE reads, TCRdb has one entry per CDR3 protein and lacks DNA. The sample's table shows about 420,000 distinct CDR3 sequences. Note on this clonotype: Its antigen is unknown.

Phlebotomy per donor yielded a single 2.5 ml blood sample. This TCR was recovered from a human donor with ulcerative colitis or Crohn's disease, or a healthy co-twin of an affected twin (not recorded which). The chain carries TRBV6-2 or TRBV6-3 and TRBJ2-3. Sequenced input: blood. The CDR3 here is CASSYTVSTDTQYF.